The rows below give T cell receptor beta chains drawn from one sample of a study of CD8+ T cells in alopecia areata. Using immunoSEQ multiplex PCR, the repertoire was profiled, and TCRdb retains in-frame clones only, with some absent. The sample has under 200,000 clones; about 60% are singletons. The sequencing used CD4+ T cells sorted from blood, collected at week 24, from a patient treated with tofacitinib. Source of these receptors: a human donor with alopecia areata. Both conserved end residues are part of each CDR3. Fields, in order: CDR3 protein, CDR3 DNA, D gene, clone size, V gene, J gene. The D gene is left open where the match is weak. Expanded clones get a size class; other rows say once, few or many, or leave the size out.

cdr3_aa: CASSFSGYEQYF
cdr3_nt: TGTGCCAGCAGCTTTTCCGGCTACGAGCAGTACTTC
d_call: .
clone_size: .
v_call: TRBV7-9
j_call: TRBJ2-7

cdr3_aa: CAWLGQGLRRSPLHF
cdr3_nt: TGTGCCTGGTTGGGACAGGGGCTTCGGCGATCACCCCTCCACTTT
d_call: TRBD1
clone_size: few
v_call: TRBV30
j_call: TRBJ1-6

cdr3_aa: CSAWEGTGELFF
cdr3_nt: TGCAGCGCCTGGGAGGGCACCGGGGAGCTGTTTTTT
d_call: TRBD2
clone_size: .
v_call: TRBV29-1
j_call: TRBJ2-2

cdr3_aa: CSARSGGTDTQYF
cdr3_nt: TGCAGCGCCCGTAGCGGGGGCACAGATACGCAGTATTTT
d_call: TRBD2
clone_size: .
v_call: TRBV29-1
j_call: TRBJ2-3

cdr3_aa: CASTGNDNYGYTF
cdr3_nt: TGCGCCAGCACAGGGAACGACAACTATGGCTACACCTTC
d_call: .
clone_size: few
v_call: TRBV10-2
j_call: TRBJ1-2

cdr3_aa: CASSIGQVRVRPQHF
cdr3_nt: TGTGCCAGTAGTATCGGACAGGTACGCGTCCGCCCCCAGCATTTT
d_call: TRBD1
clone_size: .
v_call: TRBV19
j_call: TRBJ1-5

cdr3_aa: CSVVLLPGGNQPQHF
cdr3_nt: TGCAGCGTTGTGCTCCTCCCGGGGGGTAATCAGCCCCAGCATTTT
d_call: .
clone_size: .
v_call: TRBV29-1
j_call: TRBJ1-5

cdr3_aa: CSVGTENQPQHF
cdr3_nt: TGCAGCGTTGGCACAGAGAATCAGCCCCAGCATTTT
d_call: .
clone_size: .
v_call: TRBV29-1
j_call: TRBJ1-5

cdr3_aa: CASRSSGGPETQYF
cdr3_nt: TGTGCCAGCAGATCAAGCGGGGGTCCGGAGACCCAGTACTTC
d_call: TRBD2
clone_size: .
v_call: TRBV5-6
j_call: TRBJ2-5

cdr3_aa: CASSLGQGVDIQYF
cdr3_nt: TGCGCCAGCAGCTTGGGGCAGGGGGTAGACATTCAGTACTTC
d_call: TRBD1
clone_size: .
v_call: TRBV5-1
j_call: TRBJ2-4

cdr3_aa: CASSGQDTGELFF
cdr3_nt: TGTGCCAGTAGCGGCCAGGACACCGGGGAGCTGTTTTTT
d_call: .
clone_size: few
v_call: TRBV19
j_call: TRBJ2-2

cdr3_aa: CASSMGQGYNSPLHF
cdr3_nt: TGTGCCAGCAGCATGGGACAGGGCTATAATTCACCCCTCCACTTT
d_call: TRBD1
clone_size: .
v_call: TRBV7-2
j_call: TRBJ1-6

cdr3_aa: CATTRWTYDRTNTEAFF
cdr3_nt: TGTGCCACCACTCGTTGGACTTATGACAGAACGAACACTGAAGCTTTCTTT
d_call: .
clone_size: .
v_call: TRBV7-9
j_call: TRBJ1-1

cdr3_aa: CASSSKTGMEEQYF
cdr3_nt: TGTGCCAGCAGCTCCAAAACAGGGATGGAGGAACAGTATTTT
d_call: .
clone_size: .
v_call: TRBV7-2
j_call: TRBJ2-3

cdr3_aa: CASSLEGGTGYTF
cdr3_nt: TGTGCCAGCAGCTTAGAGGGAGGGACCGGCTACACCTTC
d_call: .
clone_size: .
v_call: TRBV7-2
j_call: TRBJ1-2

cdr3_aa: CASSEGNYGYTF
cdr3_nt: TGTGCCAGCAGCGAGGGGAACTATGGCTACACCTTC
d_call: .
clone_size: .
v_call: TRBV9
j_call: TRBJ1-2

cdr3_aa: CASSVGGPMPEAFF
cdr3_nt: TGTGCCAGCAGCGTAGGAGGGCCGATGCCCGAAGCTTTCTTT
d_call: .
clone_size: .
v_call: TRBV9
j_call: TRBJ1-1

cdr3_aa: CASSSSAGRNSPLHF
cdr3_nt: TGTGCCAGCAGCTCGAGCGCAGGGCGTAATTCACCCCTCCACTTT
d_call: .
clone_size: many
v_call: TRBV2
j_call: TRBJ1-6

cdr3_aa: CASSTQQMPAPYEQYF
cdr3_nt: TGCGCCAGCAGCACCCAACAGATGCCGGCACCATACGAGCAGTACTTC
d_call: .
clone_size: .
v_call: TRBV4-1
j_call: TRBJ2-7

cdr3_aa: CASRVTGTYEQYF
cdr3_nt: TGTGCCAGCAGGGTCACGGGGACCTACGAGCAGTACTTC
d_call: .
clone_size: .
v_call: TRBV6-5
j_call: TRBJ2-7

cdr3_aa: CASSEQGWNEQFF
cdr3_nt: TGTGCCAGCAGTGAACAGGGTTGGAATGAGCAGTTCTTC
d_call: .
clone_size: .
v_call: TRBV6-1
j_call: TRBJ2-1

cdr3_aa: CASSGPRRANSPLHF
cdr3_nt: TGTGCCAGCAGCGGGCCCCGCAGGGCAAATTCACCCCTCCACTTT
d_call: .
clone_size: .
v_call: TRBV5-6
j_call: TRBJ1-6